This TCR beta chain was captured by sequencing in a study of T cell responses to AZD1222 COVID-19 vaccine. Findings of the study overall: Spike was spanned by vaccine-associated CD4 TCRs, with dominance at 160-218 and 743-854. Mostly white British, mostly female donors; authors suggested clonal diversity may be underestimated.

CDR3 length: 15 amino acids. V was shortened by 6 bases and J by 0 bases, with 15 bases between the two germline ends. The germline V gene has CDR1 MNHEY and CDR2 SVGAGI. TCRdb's table, derived via immunoSEQ multiplex PCR, lists solely in-frame clones and lacks some. Altogether some 110,000 clones are present, more than 85% being singletons, with the ten largest covering about 5%. Notes on this clone: Antigen: not known.

This clonotype was obtained from an adult in good health. The chain employs TRBV6-5 and TRBJ2-7; D possibly matches TRBD1 or TRBD2 (5 bases each). The sample was peripheral blood, taken on day 0 of AZD1222 vaccination. For the CDR3, the DNA is TGTGCCAGCAGGGGGGATTACAGGACCTCCTACGAGCAGTACTTC. It codes for CASRGDYRTSYEQYF.